This T cell receptor (beta chain) is drawn from a study of blood T cell repertoires in COVID-19. Across the study: From the United States, Italy and Spain came samples of acute and convalescent COVID-19. T cells, B-cell-depleted T cells, or PBMCs supplied cDNA or gDNA.

Trimming stripped 0 bases from V and 1 base from J, with 9 bases between. Germline V lookup: CDR1 MNHEY, CDR2 SVGAGI. This CDR3 contains 15 residues. The authors' processing: Estimated nucleated cell counts came from reference gene primer amplification. Some clones are missing from TCRdb's copy, which holds only in-frame ones; the method was immunoSEQ multiplex PCR. V, J and clone size were drawn from that table, and D and trimming were deduced from the DNA. The sample lists approximately 220,000 clones; 80% to 85% were seen once. This sequence joins TRBV6-5 and TRBJ1-1; D uncertain. This clonotype originated in a woman aged 55-69 years with acute or convalescent COVID-19. The specimen sequenced was peripheral blood. CDR3 amino acids: CASSYSNNRNTEAFF. The CDR3 region has the DNA TGTGCCAGCAGTTACTCCAATAACAGGAACACTGAAGCTTTCTTT.